The text below deals with one TCR beta chain. Its antigen is unknown. These data are taken from a study of T cell responses to AZD1222 COVID-19 vaccine. The overall study: Recipients boosted at about 4 weeks or about 12 weeks are pooled.

Overall study findings and caveats: The study reported that nearly half of spike-specific TCRs target unmutated variant regions. Among the donors, most were white British and more were female, and clonal diversity was possibly underestimated. Samples come after the peak T cell response, not at day 14.

Produced via immunoSEQ multiplex PCR; TCRdb's table is partial and in-frame only. This table has 110,000 or so clones, 80% to 90% appearing once. The ends lost 2 bases at V and 5 bases at J; junction bases unmatched: 3. CDR1 MNHEY and CDR2 SVGAGI come from the germline V gene. The CDR3 totals 14 residues. V and J are TRBV6-5 and TRBJ1-1, with TRBD1 matching 9 bases. The clonotype originates from an adult in good health. The sequencing used peripheral blood, collected on day 0 of AZD1222 vaccination. CDR3 sequence reads: CASSYGQGRTEAFF. The CDR3 bases are TGTGCCAGCAGTTACGGACAGGGGAGGACTGAAGCTTTCTTT.